This T cell receptor beta chain was documented in a study of cytotoxic CD8 clonotypes in ibrutinib-treated CLL. About the study: Patients: about 11 relapsed/refractory, fewer than 16 treatment-naive, around 17 IGHV unmutated.

General observations from the study: Clonality climbed at ibrutinib response, then dropped toward baseline at progression.

Assay: immunoSEQ multiplex PCR; the TCRdb copy retains only in-frame clones and omits some. The sample consists of under 200,000 clones, about 80% of them appearing once. As regards this clone: Its antigen is still unknown.

Between the trimmed V and J ends, which lost 8 bases and 4 bases, there was a span of 14 bases. This CDR3 is built from 13 residues. Per the germline V gene, CDR1 is LNHDA and CDR2 is SQIVND (reference sequence). This clonotype originated in a human donor with chronic lymphocytic leukemia. This sample comprised PBMCs, obtained after 12 months of ibrutinib treatment. V is TRBV19 and J is TRBJ1-2; perhaps TRBD1 as D (6 bases). CDR3 amino acids: CASHEGGGYGYTF. CDR3 DNA: TGTGCCAGTCATGAGGGGGGCGGCTATGGCTACACCTTC.